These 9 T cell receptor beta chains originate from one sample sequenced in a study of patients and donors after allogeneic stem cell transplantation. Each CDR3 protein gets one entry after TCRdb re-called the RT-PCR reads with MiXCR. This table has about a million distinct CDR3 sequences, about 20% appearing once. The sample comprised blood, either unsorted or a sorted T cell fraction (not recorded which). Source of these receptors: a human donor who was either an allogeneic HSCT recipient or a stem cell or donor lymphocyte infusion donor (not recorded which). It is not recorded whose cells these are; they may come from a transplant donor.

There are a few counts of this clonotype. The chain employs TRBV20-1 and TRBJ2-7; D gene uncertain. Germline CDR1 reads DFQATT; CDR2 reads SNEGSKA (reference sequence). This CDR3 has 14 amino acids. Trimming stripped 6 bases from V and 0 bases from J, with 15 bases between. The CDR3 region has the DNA TGCAGTGCCCTAGTTCCACAGAGCTCCTACGAGCAGTACTTC. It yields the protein CSALVPQSSYEQYF.

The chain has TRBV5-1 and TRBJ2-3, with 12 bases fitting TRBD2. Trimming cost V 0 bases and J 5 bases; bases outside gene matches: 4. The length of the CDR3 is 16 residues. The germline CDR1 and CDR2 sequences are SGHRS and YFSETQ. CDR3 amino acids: CASSLGTSGNRDTQYF. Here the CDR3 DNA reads TGCGCCAGCAGCTTGGGGACTAGCGGGAACCGAGATACGCAGTATTTT.

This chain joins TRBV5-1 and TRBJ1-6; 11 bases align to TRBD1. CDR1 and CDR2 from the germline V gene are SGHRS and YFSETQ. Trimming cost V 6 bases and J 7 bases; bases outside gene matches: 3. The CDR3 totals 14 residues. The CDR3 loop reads CASKGQGENSPLHF. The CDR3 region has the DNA TGCGCCAGCAAGGGACAGGGGGAGAATTCACCCCTCCACTTT.

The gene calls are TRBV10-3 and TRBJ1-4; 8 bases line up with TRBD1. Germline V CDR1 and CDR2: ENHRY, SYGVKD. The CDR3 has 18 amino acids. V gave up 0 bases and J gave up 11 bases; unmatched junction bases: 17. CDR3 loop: CAISESNKAGGFGRKLFF. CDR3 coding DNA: TGTGCCATCAGTGAGTCAAACAAAGCAGGGGGCTTCGGGCGCAAACTGTTTTTT.

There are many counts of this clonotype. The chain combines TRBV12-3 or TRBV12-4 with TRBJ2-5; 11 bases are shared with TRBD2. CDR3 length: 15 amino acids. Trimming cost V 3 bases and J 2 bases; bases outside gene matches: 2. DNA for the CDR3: TGTGCCAGCAGTTTGTCTAGCGGGAGGCAAGAGACCCAGTACTTC. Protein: CASSLSSGRQETQYF.

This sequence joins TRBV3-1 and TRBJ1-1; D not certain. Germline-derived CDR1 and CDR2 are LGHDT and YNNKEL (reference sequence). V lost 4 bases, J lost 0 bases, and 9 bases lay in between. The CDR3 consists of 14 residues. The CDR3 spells CASSRVQMNTEAFF. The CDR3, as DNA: TGTGCCAGCAGCCGGGTTCAGATGAACACTGAAGCTTTCTTT.

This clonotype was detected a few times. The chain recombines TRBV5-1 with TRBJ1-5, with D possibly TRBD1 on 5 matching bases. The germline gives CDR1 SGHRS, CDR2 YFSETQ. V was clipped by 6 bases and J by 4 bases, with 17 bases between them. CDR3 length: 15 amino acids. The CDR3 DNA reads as TGCGCCAGCACCCTGGGAGAGGGGTGGAATCAGCCCCAGCATTTT. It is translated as CASTLGEGWNQPQHF. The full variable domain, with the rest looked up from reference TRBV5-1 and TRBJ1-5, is KAGVTQTPRYLIKTRGQQVTLSCSPISGHRSVSWYQQTPGQGLQFLFEYFSETQRNKGNFPGRFSGRQFSNSRSEMNVSTLELGDSALYLCASTLGEGWNQPQHFGDGTRLSIL.

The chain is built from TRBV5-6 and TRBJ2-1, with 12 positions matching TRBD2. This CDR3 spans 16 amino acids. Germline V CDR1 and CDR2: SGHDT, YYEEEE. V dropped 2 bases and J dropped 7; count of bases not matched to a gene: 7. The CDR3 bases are TGTGCCAGCAGCTTTGCTAGCGGGGGGGCCACGAATGAGCAGTTCTTC. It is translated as CASSFASGGATNEQFF.

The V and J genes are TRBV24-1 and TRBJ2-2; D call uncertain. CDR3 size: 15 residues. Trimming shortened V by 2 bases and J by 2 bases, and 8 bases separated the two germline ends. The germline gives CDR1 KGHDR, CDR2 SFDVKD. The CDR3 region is CATSDSRDNTGELFF. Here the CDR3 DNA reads TGTGCCACCAGTGATTCCCGCGACAACACCGGGGAGCTGTTTTTT.